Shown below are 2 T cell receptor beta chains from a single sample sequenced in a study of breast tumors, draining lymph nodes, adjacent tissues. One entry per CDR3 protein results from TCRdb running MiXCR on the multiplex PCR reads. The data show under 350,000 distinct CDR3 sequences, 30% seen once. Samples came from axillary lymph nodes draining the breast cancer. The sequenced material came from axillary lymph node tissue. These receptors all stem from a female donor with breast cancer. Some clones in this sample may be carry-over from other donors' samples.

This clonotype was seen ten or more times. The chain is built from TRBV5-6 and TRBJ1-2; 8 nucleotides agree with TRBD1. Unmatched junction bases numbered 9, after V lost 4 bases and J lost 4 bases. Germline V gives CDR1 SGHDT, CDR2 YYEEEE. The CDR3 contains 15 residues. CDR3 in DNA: TGTGCCAGCAGCAAAGACAGGGGCCCTGTCTATGGCTACACCTTC. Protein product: CASSKDRGPVYGYTF.

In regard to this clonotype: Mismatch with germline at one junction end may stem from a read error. CDR3 sequence (DNA): TGTGCCAGCAGCTCTTCTCCTGAGCCGTCCTTC. This translates into CASSSSPEPSF. The chain recombines TRBV11-2 with TRBJ2-1; D uncertain. This CDR3 comprises 11 residues. The germline gives CDR1 SGHAT, CDR2 FQNNGV.